The 28 T cell receptor beta chains below come from one sample, sequenced in a study of OX40 agonist ivuxolimab in advanced cancers. Here immunoSEQ multiplex PCR was the method, and the copy in TCRdb shows in-frame clones only, minus some. The sample records over 60,000 clones, 85% being singletons. This specimen was CD4+ or CD8+ T cells sorted from blood, taken in a trial of the OX40 agonist ivuxolimab. These TCRs come from an adult with an advanced solid tumor such as melanoma, head and neck, liver or kidney cancer.

The gene calls are TRBV6-6 and TRBJ1-1, with D unclear. Germline V gives CDR1 MNHNY, CDR2 SVGAGI (reference sequence). The germline V and J ends were trimmed by 5 bases and 2 bases, with 3 bases remaining between them. The CDR3 runs to 11 residues. The CDR3 nucleotides read TGTGCCAGCAGTGTAAACACTGAAGCTTTCTTT. Translated: CASSVNTEAFF.

Only one count was recorded for this clone. V gene TRBV20-1 combines with J gene TRBJ1-1; D is undetermined. The V end lost 3 bases, the J end lost 2 bases, and 4 bases lay between the germline ends. Germline V lookup: CDR1 DFQATT, CDR2 SNEGSKA (reference sequence). This CDR3 has 11 residues. In nucleotides, the CDR3 is TGCAGTGCTAGTTTTAACACTGAAGCTTTCTTT. Its protein is CSASFNTEAFF.

The chain uses TRBV7-9 and TRBJ2-1; 14 nucleotides line up with TRBD2. The CDR3 sequence is 18 residues long. CDR1 is SEHNR and CDR2 is FQNEAQ in the germline V gene (reference sequence). The V segment lost 5 bases and the J segment 4 bases; nucleotides outside the gene matches: 10. The CDR3 nucleotides read TGTGCCAGCAGCCTAGGGACTAGCGGGGGTACGGGATACAATGAGCAGTTCTTC. Amino acid sequence: CASSLGTSGGTGYNEQFF.

Only one count was recorded for this clone. The genes are TRBV2 and TRBJ1-6; D not resolved. CDR1 is SNHLY and CDR2 is FYNNEI in the germline V gene. The CDR3 totals 15 residues. Trimming removed 7 bases from V and 1 base from J, with 11 bases in between. CDR3 loop: CASKQEASYNSPLHF. CDR3 coding DNA: TGTGCCAGCAAGCAAGAGGCTTCCTATAATTCACCCCTCCACTTT. Together with reference TRBV2 and TRBJ1-6, the CDR3 gives the full variable domain: EPEVTQTPSHQVTQMGQEVILRCVPISNHLYFYWYRQILGQKVEFLVSFYNNEISEKSEIFDDQFSVERPDGSNFTLKIRSTKLEDSAMYFCASKQEASYNSPLHFGNGTRLTVT.

CDR3 nucleotides: TGTGCCAGTAGTAGGGGGACAGGGGGCAACGAGCAGTACTTC. Amino acid sequence: CASSRGTGGNEQYF. The chain is built from TRBV19 and TRBJ2-7; 12 nucleotides match TRBD1. The germline CDR1 and CDR2 sequences are LNHDA and SQIVND (reference sequence). The CDR3 loop spans 14 amino acids. The junction had 3 bases not matched to a gene; V was cut back by 4 bases and J by 5 bases.

The rearrangement joins TRBV6-5 to TRBJ2-5; 7 bases are shared with TRBD1. The assigned J gene may be wrong: the sequence end matches TRBJ2-7 better. The CDR3 extends over 14 amino acids. Germline lookup yields CDR1 MNHEY and CDR2 SVGAGI. The CDR3 loop is CASSRQGGGYEQYF. The CDR3 region has the DNA TGTGCCAGCAGTCGACAGGGTGGTGGCTACGAGCAGTACTTC.

The chain links TRBV4-3 to TRBJ2-2; tentative D call: TRBD1 (5 bases). This CDR3 has 15 amino acids. The germline V gene encodes CDR1 LGHNA and CDR2 YSLEER. The V end was cut by 0 bases, the J end by 4 bases, with 9 bases between. CDR3 loop: CASSQEGAFTGELFF. CDR3 bases: TGCGCCAGCAGCCAAGAAGGGGCTTTCACCGGGGAGCTGTTTTTT.

The V and J genes are TRBV5-1 and TRBJ2-7, with 7 bases lining up with TRBD1. CDR3 size: 13 residues. In germline, CDR1 is SGHRS, CDR2 YFSETQ. V was pared by 5 bases and J by 2 bases, with 4 bases of the junction left unmatched. CDR3 amino acids: CASRQDRTYEQYF. The DNA for the CDR3 is TGCGCCAGCAGACAGGACAGGACCTACGAGCAGTACTTC. Variable domain in full (rest from reference TRBV5-1 and TRBJ2-7): KAGVTQTPRYLIKTRGQQVTLSCSPISGHRSVSWYQQTPGQGLQFLFEYFSETQRNKGNFPGRFSGRQFSNSRSEMNVSTLELGDSALYLCASRQDRTYEQYFGPGTRLTVT.

The chain has TRBV6-1 and TRBJ2-7, with D uncertain. There are 13 residues in the CDR3. The V end lost 2 bases, the J end lost 5 bases, and 10 bases lay between the germline ends. The V gene's germline CDR1 is MNHNS and CDR2 SASEGT. CDR3 DNA: TGTGCCAGCAGTGAATCTGTCATAAACGAGCAGTACTTC. Translation: CASSESVINEQYF.

The rearrangement joins TRBV18 to TRBJ2-2; 10 positions match TRBD1. Germline CDR1 KGHSH, CDR2 LQKENI. The ends lost 4 bases at V and 6 bases at J; junction bases unmatched: 8. The CDR3 contains 16 residues. The CDR3 bases are TGTGCCAGCTCACAAACCGGGACAGGGGTGTCCGGGGAGCTGTTTTTT. Translated, it gives CASSQTGTGVSGELFF.

The chain recombines TRBV30 with TRBJ2-7; 8 nucleotides match TRBD1. This CDR3 is built from 14 residues. CDR1 GTSNPN and CDR2 SVGIG come from the germline V gene (reference sequence). Trimming cost V 3 bases and J 2 bases; bases outside gene matches: 6. Here the CDR3 DNA reads TGTGCCTGGAGCCCAGGGGGCACCGCCTACGAGCAGTACTTC. Protein: CAWSPGGTAYEQYF.

The V and J genes are TRBV7-2 and TRBJ1-5; D call uncertain. This CDR3 has 17 amino acids. Germline lookup yields CDR1 SGHTA and CDR2 FQGNSA. V lost 2 bases to trimming and J lost 0 bases, with 14 bases between them. CDR3 in DNA: TGTGCCAGCAGCTTATTGAATGGACGGACTAGCAATCAGCCCCAGCATTTT. Translation: CASSLLNGRTSNQPQHF.

The CDR3 DNA reads TGTGCCAGCTCACCACCGTCGGGCCCAGCCAAAAACATTCAGTACTTC. This codes for CASSPPSGPAKNIQYF. J is TRBJ2-4 and V is TRBV18; D not resolved. Trimming stripped 0 bases from V and 0 bases from J, with 9 bases between. The CDR3 is made up of 16 amino acids. The germline CDR1 and CDR2 sequences are KGHSH and LQKENI.

The V call is TRBV11-2, the J call TRBJ2-5; a weak D match, TRBD2 (6 bases). V gave up 6 bases and J gave up 5 bases, with 19 bases separating them. Germline V gene sequence: CDR1 SGHAT, CDR2 FQNNGV. The CDR3 covers 15 residues. This chain's CDR3 is CASRAPGGKGETQYF. CDR3 coding DNA: TGTGCCAGCAGGGCCCCCGGGGGAAAGGGGGAGACCCAGTACTTC.

This sequence joins TRBV28 and TRBJ2-7; D is unresolved. The CDR3 length is 11 residues. In germline, CDR1 is MDHEN, CDR2 SYDVKM. V gave up 4 bases and J gave up 3 bases, with 4 bases separating them. The CDR3 here is CASSSRYEQYF. Here the CDR3 DNA reads TGTGCCAGCAGTTCTCGCTACGAGCAGTACTTC.

This chain joins TRBV5-1 and TRBJ2-5; 8 bases align to TRBD1. The CDR3 covers 16 residues. Trimming cost V 4 bases and J 3 bases; bases outside gene matches: 11. The germline gives CDR1 SGHRS, CDR2 YFSETQ. The DNA of the CDR3 is TGCGCCAGCAGCCCCGGACAGGGAGAGACTAAAGAGACCCAGTACTTC. Translation gives CASSPGQGETKETQYF.

This chain connects TRBV5-1 to TRBJ2-1, with a possible D match to TRBD2 (6 bases). Germline CDR1 SGHRS, CDR2 YFSETQ. Trimming removed 4 bases from V and 6 bases from J, with 8 bases in between. The CDR3 consists of 12 residues. Written as DNA, the CDR3 is TGCGCCAGCAGCCGACTAGTCAATGAGCAGTTCTTC. Translation: CASSRLVNEQFF.

The chain links TRBV7-2 to TRBJ1-2; D uncertain. The CDR3 contains 17 residues. Germline CDR1 reads SGHTA; CDR2 reads FQGNSA. Trimming removed 3 bases at V and 5 bases at J, with 22 bases between. Here the CDR3 reads CASSFYRSGSLGYGYTF. The CDR3 DNA reads TGTGCCAGCAGCTTTTATCGTTCGGGGTCCTTGGGGTATGGCTACACCTTC. Full variable domain (remainder filled in from reference TRBV7-2 and TRBJ1-2): GAGVSQSPSNKVTEKGKDVELRCDPISGHTALYWYRQSLGQGLEFLIYFQGNSAPDKSGLPSDRFSAERTGGSVSTLTIQRTQQEDSAVYLCASSFYRSGSLGYGYTFGSGTRLTVV.

The chain couples TRBV19 to TRBJ1-1; D not certain. V was shortened by 7 bases and J by 5 bases, with 8 bases between the two germline ends. The CDR3 spans 11 residues. The germline gives CDR1 LNHDA, CDR2 SQIVND (reference sequence). The CDR3 spells CASIKGTEAFF. The CDR3 DNA follows: TGTGCCAGTATTAAGGGAACTGAAGCTTTCTTT.

The CDR3 loop is CASSLNGPAREAFF. The CDR3 nucleotides are TGTGCCAGCAGCTTAAACGGGCCGGCCCGTGAAGCTTTCTTT. V is TRBV7-2 and J is TRBJ1-1; D gene uncertain. V lost 2 bases and J lost 7, with 14 bases in between. CDR1 and CDR2 from the germline V gene are SGHTA and FQGNSA. This CDR3 is built from 14 residues.

V and J are TRBV5-6 and TRBJ2-5, with D perhaps matching TRBD2 (6 bases). With 0 bases removed from V and 5 bases from J, the gap between germline ends came to 14 bases. The germline V gene has CDR1 SGHDT and CDR2 YYEEEE. This CDR3 has 15 residues. The CDR3 DNA sequence: TGTGCCAGCAGCTTGGGGCTAGCGTACCGGGAGACCCAGTACTTC. It is translated as CASSLGLAYRETQYF.

The chain employs TRBV6-5 and TRBJ2-5; the match to TRBD1 covers 9 bases. The end of the DNA is better explained by TRBJ2-7, so the J call may be wrong. This CDR3 region has 15 residues. The V gene's germline CDR1 is MNHEY and CDR2 SVGAGI. CDR3 protein: CASSPLQGATYEQYF. In DNA form, the CDR3 reads TGTGCCAGCAGTCCCCTACAGGGGGCAACGTACGAGCAGTACTTC.

The chain employs TRBV30 and TRBJ1-4; unclear D gene. Looked up from germline, CDR1 is GTSNPN and CDR2 is SVGIG (reference sequence). CDR3 length: 16 residues. Trimming took 0 bases from V and 0 from J, leaving 11 bases between them. CDR3 region: CAWSVNRGATNEKLFF. As DNA, the CDR3 is TGTGCCTGGAGTGTAAATCGCGGAGCAACTAATGAAAAACTGTTTTTT.

The chain carries TRBV5-1 and TRBJ2-7; D remains unclear. The germline CDR1 and CDR2 sequences are SGHRS and YFSETQ. This CDR3 has 13 amino acids. V lost 4 bases to trimming and J lost 0 bases, with 8 bases between them. CDR3 region: CASSEPASYEQYF. CDR3 DNA: TGCGCCAGCAGCGAGCCGGCCTCCTACGAGCAGTACTTC.

This clone was recorded only once. The chain links TRBV7-2 to TRBJ2-2, with D perhaps given as TRBD1 or TRBD2 (5 bases each). Germline CDR1 reads SGHTA; CDR2 reads FQGNSA. The CDR3 covers 15 residues. The V end was cut by 5 bases, the J end by 1 base, with 11 bases between. The CDR3 coding sequence is TGTGCCAGCAGCCACTGGGGGTTGAACACCGGGGAGCTGTTTTTT. Translating it yields CASSHWGLNTGELFF.

The chain couples TRBV4-3 to TRBJ1-2; D uncertain. The CDR3 length is 13 residues. Deletions cut 1 base from V and 7 bases from J, with 10 bases between. Germline V lookup: CDR1 LGHNA, CDR2 YSLEER. The CDR3 loop is CASSQAYRGGYTF. In nucleotides, the CDR3 is TGCGCCAGCAGCCAAGCTTATCGGGGTGGCTACACCTTC.

This clone was seen a handful of times. This chain connects TRBV5-6 to TRBJ1-2; D possibly corresponds to TRBD1 (5 bases). With 2 bases removed from V and 6 bases from J, the gap between germline ends came to 11 bases. Germline CDR1 and CDR2: SGHDT and YYEEEE. The CDR3 spans 13 residues. CDR3 nucleotides: TGTGCCAGCAGCTTTAGGGGAAGGGATGGCTACACCTTC. It specifies CASSFRGRDGYTF.

This clone was picked up a small number of times. The V call is TRBV9, the J call TRBJ1-1, with D unresolved. CDR3 length: 13 residues. The V end lost 2 bases, the J end lost 3 bases, and 8 bases lay between the germline ends. CDR1 and CDR2 (germline): SGDLS, YYNGEE. Here the CDR3 DNA reads TGTGCCAGCAGCGTTTTTGGGGACACTGAAGCTTTCTTT. This gives the protein CASSVFGDTEAFF.